This T cell receptor beta chain appears in the sequencing data of a study of cytomegalovirus exposure and HLA in healthy donors. Study background: When 398 donors were genotyped, about 81% of them were found to fall in the Caucasian-associated ancestry cluster.

Trimming cost V 4 bases and J 1 base; bases outside gene matches: 4. This CDR3 spans 14 amino acids. Germline V lookup: CDR1 SGHRS, CDR2 YFSETQ. Amplification used 60 Vbeta primers and 13 Jbeta primers. The assay was immunoSEQ multiplex PCR, and TCRdb's table has in-frame clones only and misses some. Of 150,000 or so clones listed, approximately 70% are singletons. The TCR was taken from a man between 40 and 49 years old in good health and CMV-seropositive. The chain links TRBV5-1 to TRBJ2-5; 7 bases map to TRBD1. The material sequenced was PBMCs. The CDR3 spells CASSLGQLQETQYF. The DNA of the CDR3 is TGCGCCAGCAGCCTGGGACAGCTCCAAGAGACCCAGTACTTC.